The next 10 T cell receptor beta chains were all read from a single sample in a study of tumor-infiltrating lymphocytes in primary liver carcinoma. Using a constant-region primer together with ProtoScript II reverse transcriptase, TCR beta cDNA was made from around 500 ng of total RNA. Generation of the TCR beta libraries relied on three nested multiplex PCR rounds using slightly modified ARM-PCR. PCR rounds one and two used TRBV1-TRBV30 forward primers with a C-beta reverse primer for around 10 cycles each. TCRdb recomputed calls from the multiplex PCR reads with MiXCR, one row per CDR3 protein. Of under 200,000 distinct CDR3 sequences listed, 65% are singletons. Germline DNA was also extracted, while the blood RNA originated from unsorted whole blood. Sequenced material: peripheral blood. The origin of the receptors is a woman aged 60-75 years with primary liver carcinoma and hepatitis B virus infection.

This clonotype was counted between two and nine times. DNA for the CDR3: TGTGCCTGGAGCAGACTCAACACTGAAGCTTTCTTT. This sequence encodes CAWSRLNTEAFF. The V and J genes are TRBV30 and TRBJ1-1; D remains ambiguous. Trimming shortened V by 3 bases and J by 2 bases, and 7 bases separated the two germline ends. This CDR3 is built from 12 residues. CDR1 and CDR2 from the germline V gene are GTSNPN and SVGIG (reference sequence).

The J gene is TRBJ2-1, the V gene TRBV7-9, with TRBD2 matching 8 bases. The V and J ends lost 8 bases and 2 bases, in that order; junction bases with no gene match: 8. Germline-derived CDR1 and CDR2 are SEHNR and FQNEAQ (reference sequence). CDR3 length: 15 amino acids. CDR3 residues: CASDSGGVPYNEQFF. The CDR3, as DNA: TGTGCCAGCGACTCGGGAGGGGTCCCCTACAATGAGCAGTTCTTC.

This clonotype was seen only a few times. Given the absence of the conserved phenylalanine or tryptophan at the CDR3 end, a read error is likely. This chain uses TRBV11-2 with TRBJ2-7, with a weak D call TRBD2 (6 bases). Germline CDR1 reads SGHAT; CDR2 reads FQNNGV. Trimming removed 4 bases from V and 9 bases from J, with 19 bases in between. The CDR3 contains 14 residues. The CDR3 bases are TGTGCCAGCAGCTCCCGACTAGTGGTGGACGGGCAGTACCTC. Its protein product is CASSSRLVVDGQYL.

The chain carries TRBV28 and TRBJ2-2, with D possibly matching TRBD1 (5 bases). Trimming shortened V by 8 bases and J by 6 bases, and 13 bases separated the two germline ends. CDR1 is MDHEN and CDR2 is SYDVKM in the germline V gene. The CDR3 totals 13 residues. DNA of the CDR3: TGTGCCAGCTGCCAGGGCAATGCCGGGGAGCTGTTTTTT. The encoded protein is CASCQGNAGELFF.

V and J are TRBV28 and TRBJ2-7, with 10 nucleotides matching TRBD1. V shed 6 bases and J 1 base; nucleotides not matched to a gene: 6. This CDR3 contains 15 residues. Germline-derived CDR1 and CDR2 are MDHEN and SYDVKM. The DNA of the CDR3 is TGTGCCAGCAGATCCACGGGACAGGGGTCCTACGAGCAGTACTTC. Translation: CASRSTGQGSYEQYF.

A single count supports this clonotype. The chain uses TRBV5-6 and TRBJ2-5; D gene uncertain. Germline CDR1 and CDR2: SGHDT and YYEEEE. This CDR3 has 15 residues. Trimming took off 2 bases at V and 6 bases at J, with 17 bases between the two ends. The CDR3 region has the DNA TGTGCCAGCAGCTTCTGGCTAACGGGCGAGAAGACCCAGTACTTC. It codes for CASSFWLTGEKTQYF.

This chain uses TRBV25-1 with TRBJ2-7, with TRBD2 identical over 10 bases. The junction had 6 bases not matched to a gene; V was cut back by 8 bases and J by 2 bases. The germline CDR1 and CDR2 sequences are MGHDK and SYGVNS. There are 14 residues in the CDR3. CDR3 amino acids: CASQLAGGTYEQYF. CDR3 coding DNA: TGTGCCAGCCAATTAGCGGGAGGAACCTACGAGCAGTACTTC.

This clonotype was observed many times. The V and J genes are TRBV29-1 and TRBJ2-1, with D possibly being TRBD1 or TRBD2 (5 bases each). This CDR3 spans 12 amino acids. In germline, CDR1 is SQVTM, CDR2 ANQGSEA. The V end was cut by 5 bases, the J end by 5 bases, with 10 bases between. Written as DNA, the CDR3 is TGCAGCGTTACGGGGCTTAACAATGAGCAGTTCTTC. The encoded protein is CSVTGLNNEQFF.

This clonotype is a singleton in its sample. The junction departs from germline at one end; a sequencing error may be responsible. The V and J genes are TRBV11-2 and TRBJ2-3; D not resolved. The CDR3 sequence is 14 residues long. CDR1 is SGHAT and CDR2 is FQNNGV in the germline V gene. The chain's CDR3 is CAGSLDLPSDTQYF. Written as DNA, the CDR3 is TGTGCCGGCAGCTTAGATCTGCCCTCAGATACGCAGTATTTT.

The CDR3 bases are TGCGCCAGCAGCTCTTTGCCCCGGATGGGAACGAACACCGGGGAGCTGTTTTTT. Translation gives CASSSLPRMGTNTGELFF. The V gene is TRBV5-1, the J gene TRBJ2-2; D is unresolved. V lost 3 bases, J lost 0 bases, and 18 bases lay in between. The CDR3 is 18 residues long. The germline V gene encodes CDR1 SGHRS and CDR2 YFSETQ.